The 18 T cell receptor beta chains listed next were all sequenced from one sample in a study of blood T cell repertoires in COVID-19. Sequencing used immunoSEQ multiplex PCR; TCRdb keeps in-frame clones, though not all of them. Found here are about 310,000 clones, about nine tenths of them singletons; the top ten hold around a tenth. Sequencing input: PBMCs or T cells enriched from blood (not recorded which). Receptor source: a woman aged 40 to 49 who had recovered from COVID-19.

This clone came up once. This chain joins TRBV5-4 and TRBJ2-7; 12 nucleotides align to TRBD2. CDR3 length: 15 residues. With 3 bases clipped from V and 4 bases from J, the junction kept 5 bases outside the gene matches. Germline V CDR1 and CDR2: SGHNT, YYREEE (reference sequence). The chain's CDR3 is CASSSRTSGNYEQYF. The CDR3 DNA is TGTGCCAGCAGCTCCCGGACTAGCGGGAATTACGAGCAGTACTTC.

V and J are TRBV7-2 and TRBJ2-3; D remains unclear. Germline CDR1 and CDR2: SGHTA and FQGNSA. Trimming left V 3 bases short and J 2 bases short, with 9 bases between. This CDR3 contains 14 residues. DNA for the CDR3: TGTGCCAGCAGCTTGGGCCTGTCCACAGATACGCAGTATTTT. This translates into CASSLGLSTDTQYF.

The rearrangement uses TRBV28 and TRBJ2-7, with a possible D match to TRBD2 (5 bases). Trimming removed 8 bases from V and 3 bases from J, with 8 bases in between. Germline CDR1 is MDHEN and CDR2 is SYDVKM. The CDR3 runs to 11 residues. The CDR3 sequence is CASSGVYEQYF. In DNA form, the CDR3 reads TGTGCCAGCTCCGGGGTCTACGAGCAGTACTTC.

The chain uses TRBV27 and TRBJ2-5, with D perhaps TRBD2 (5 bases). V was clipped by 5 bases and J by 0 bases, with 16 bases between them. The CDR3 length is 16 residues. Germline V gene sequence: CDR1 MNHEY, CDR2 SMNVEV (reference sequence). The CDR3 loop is CASSPPGRGYQETQYF. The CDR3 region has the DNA TGTGCCAGCAGTCCTCCCGGTCGGGGATACCAAGAGACCCAGTACTTC.

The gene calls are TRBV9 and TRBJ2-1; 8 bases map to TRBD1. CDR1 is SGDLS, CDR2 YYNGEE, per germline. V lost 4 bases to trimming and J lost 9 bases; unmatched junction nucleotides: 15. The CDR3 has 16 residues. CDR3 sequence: CASSSPGQGRGGEQFF. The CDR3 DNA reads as TGTGCCAGCAGCTCCCCAGGACAGGGACGTGGGGGTGAGCAGTTCTTC.

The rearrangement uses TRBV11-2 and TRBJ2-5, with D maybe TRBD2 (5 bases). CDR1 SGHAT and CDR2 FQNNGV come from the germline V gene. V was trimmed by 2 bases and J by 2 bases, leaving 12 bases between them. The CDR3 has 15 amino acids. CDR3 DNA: TGTGCCAGCAGCTTACCCGGACCGGGACAAGAGACCCAGTACTTC. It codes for CASSLPGPGQETQYF. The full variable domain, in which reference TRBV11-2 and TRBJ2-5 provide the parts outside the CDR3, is EAGVAQSPRYKIIEKRQSVAFWCNPISGHATLYWYQQILGQGPKLLIQFQNNGVVDDSQLPKDRFSAERLKGVDSTLKIQPAKLEDSAVYLCASSLPGPGQETQYFGPGTRLLVL.

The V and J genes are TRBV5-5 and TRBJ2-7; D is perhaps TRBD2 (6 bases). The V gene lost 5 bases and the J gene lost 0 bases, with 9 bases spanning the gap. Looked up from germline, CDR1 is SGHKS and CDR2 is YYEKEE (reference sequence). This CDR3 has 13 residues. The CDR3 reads CASSLTSSYEQYF. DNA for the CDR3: TGTGCCAGCAGTCTGACTAGCTCCTACGAGCAGTACTTC.

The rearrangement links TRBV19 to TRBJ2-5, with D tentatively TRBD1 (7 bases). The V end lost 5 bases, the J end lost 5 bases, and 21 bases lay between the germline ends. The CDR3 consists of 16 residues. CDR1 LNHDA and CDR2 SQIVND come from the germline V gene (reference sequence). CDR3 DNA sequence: TGTGCCAGTAGTCTAAGGGGGGCAGGGGGACATGAGACCCAGTACTTC. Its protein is CASSLRGAGGHETQYF.

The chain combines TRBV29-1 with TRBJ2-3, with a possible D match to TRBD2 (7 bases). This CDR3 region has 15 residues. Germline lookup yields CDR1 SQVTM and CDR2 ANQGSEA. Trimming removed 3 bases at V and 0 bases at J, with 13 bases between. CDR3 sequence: CSVDRRGLSTDTQYF. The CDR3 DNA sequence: TGCAGCGTTGATCGGCGGGGGCTTAGCACAGATACGCAGTATTTT.

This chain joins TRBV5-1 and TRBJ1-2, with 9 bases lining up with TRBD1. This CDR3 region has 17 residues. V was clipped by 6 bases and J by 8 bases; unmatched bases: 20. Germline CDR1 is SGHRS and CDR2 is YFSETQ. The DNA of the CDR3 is TGCGCCAGCACCCCAAGGACCGGGACAGGGCGACCACACGGCTACACCTTC. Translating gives CASTPRTGTGRPHGYTF.

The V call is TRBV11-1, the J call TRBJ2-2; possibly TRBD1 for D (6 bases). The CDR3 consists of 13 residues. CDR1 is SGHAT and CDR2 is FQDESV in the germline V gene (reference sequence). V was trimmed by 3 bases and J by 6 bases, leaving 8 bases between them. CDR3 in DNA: TGTGCCAGCAGCTTTGAGGGGGCCGGGGAGCTGTTTTTT. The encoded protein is CASSFEGAGELFF. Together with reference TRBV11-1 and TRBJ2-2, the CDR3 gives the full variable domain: EAEVAQSPRYKITEKSQAVAFWCDPISGHATLYWYRQILGQGPELLVQFQDESVVDDSQLPKDRFSAERLKGVDSTLKIQPAELGDSAMYLCASSFEGAGELFFGEGSRLTVL.

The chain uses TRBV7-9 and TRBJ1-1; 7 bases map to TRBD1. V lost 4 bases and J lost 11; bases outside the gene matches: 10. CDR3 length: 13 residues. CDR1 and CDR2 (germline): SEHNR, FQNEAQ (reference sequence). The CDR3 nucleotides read TGTGCCAGCAGCTGGGACAGCCCGGTGGGCGCTTTCTTT. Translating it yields CASSWDSPVGAFF.

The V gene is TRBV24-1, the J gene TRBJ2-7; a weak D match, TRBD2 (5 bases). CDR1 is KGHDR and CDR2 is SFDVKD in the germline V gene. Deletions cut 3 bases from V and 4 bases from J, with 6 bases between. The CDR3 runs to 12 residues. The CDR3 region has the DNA TGTGCCACCAGTGATCGAGGGTACGAGCAGTACTTC. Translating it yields CATSDRGYEQYF.

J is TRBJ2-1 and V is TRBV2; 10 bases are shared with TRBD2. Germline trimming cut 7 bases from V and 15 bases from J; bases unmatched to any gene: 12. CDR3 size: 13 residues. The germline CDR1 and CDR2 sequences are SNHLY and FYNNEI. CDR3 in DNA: TGTGCCAGCACGGTCGCTAGCGGGGGCCGAATGTTCTTC. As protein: CASTVASGGRMFF.

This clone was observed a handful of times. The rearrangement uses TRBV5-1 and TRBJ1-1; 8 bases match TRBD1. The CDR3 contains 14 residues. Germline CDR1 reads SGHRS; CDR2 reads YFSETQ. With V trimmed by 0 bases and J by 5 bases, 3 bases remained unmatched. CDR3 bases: TGCGCCAGCAGCTTGGCACAGGGGGTAACTGAAGCTTTCTTT. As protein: CASSLAQGVTEAFF.

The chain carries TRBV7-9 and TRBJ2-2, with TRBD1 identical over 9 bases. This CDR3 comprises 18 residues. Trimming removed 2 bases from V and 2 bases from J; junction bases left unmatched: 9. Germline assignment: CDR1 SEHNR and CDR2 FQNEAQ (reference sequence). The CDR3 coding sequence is TGTGCCAGCAGCTTATTGGGACAGGGTTATTCTAACACCGGGGAGCTGTTTTTT. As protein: CASSLLGQGYSNTGELFF.

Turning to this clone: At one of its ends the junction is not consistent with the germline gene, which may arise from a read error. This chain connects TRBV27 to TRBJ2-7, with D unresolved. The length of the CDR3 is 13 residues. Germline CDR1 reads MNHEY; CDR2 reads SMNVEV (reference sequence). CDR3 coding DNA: TGTGCCAGCAGTTTGCGAGGCAGCTACAAGCAGTACTTC. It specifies CASSLRGSYKQYF.

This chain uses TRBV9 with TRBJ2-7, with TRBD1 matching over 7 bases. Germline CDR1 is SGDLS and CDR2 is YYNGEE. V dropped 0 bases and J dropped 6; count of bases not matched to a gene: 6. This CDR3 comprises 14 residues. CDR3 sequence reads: CASSVDGTEGEQYF. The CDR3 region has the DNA TGTGCCAGCAGCGTAGACGGGACAGAGGGCGAGCAGTACTTC.